Given below is one T cell receptor (beta chain) in context. Its antigen is currently unknown. Molecular barcoded adaptors covering alpha/delta and beta/gamma chains were used on approximately 440 ng RNA. MiXCR was run by TCRdb on the reads, yielding one entry per CDR3 protein. The top ten clones hold over 13% of a sample with approximately 61,000 distinct CDR3 sequences, about 19% of them seen once. Per the germline V gene, CDR1 is DFQATT and CDR2 is SNEGSKA (reference sequence). The CDR3 spans 17 residues. Trimming cost V 5 bases and J 1 base, with 22 bases left between them. The sample is drawn from a study of read filtering for tumor transcriptome and immune sequencing. On the study more broadly: By R-ISS, stages I, II and III held roughly 8, 15 and 7 patients.

Overall study results and limits: Roughly 82% of IR-seq clonotypes had a single read, yet these held roughly 3.3% of reads. Sorted CD138-negative bone marrow cells were not purified T cells. Correlation between methods rose after single-read clonotypes were removed.

The chain carries TRBV20-1 and TRBJ2-3; tentative D call: TRBD2 (6 bases). Sequenced input: a population of CD138-negative cells sorted from bone marrow. The origin of this receptor is a donor aged 40 or over with multiple myeloma. CDR3 residues: CSACPKGAGLRTDTQYF. The CDR3 DNA reads as TGCAGTGCTTGTCCCAAAGGGGCGGGACTGCGCACAGATACGCAGTATTTT.